This T cell receptor beta chain stems from a study of memory CD4+ T cells and cytomegalovirus serostatus. This CDR3 comprises 14 residues. The V gene's germline CDR1 is SGHAT and CDR2 FQNNGV. Trimming removed 0 bases from V and 8 bases from J, with 11 bases in between. Single viable CD3+CD4+CD8-CD45RO+ cells were sorted as the memory CD4+ T cells. Total CD4+ T cells were enriched by CD4 positive selection. TCRdb's copy holds only in-frame clones and misses some; the assay was immunoSEQ multiplex PCR. Here the sample spans some 56,000 clones, roughly 87% being singletons. Sequencing was carried out using memory CD4+ T cells from blood. The TCR sequence derives from an adult in good health and CMV-seronegative. The chain joins TRBV11-2 to TRBJ2-1; no reliable D call. Written as DNA, the CDR3 is TGTGCCAGCAGCTTAGAGGCACTATCCCATGAGCAGTTCTTC. Translating gives CASSLEALSHEQFF.